This T cell receptor (beta chain) was retrieved from a study of OX40 agonist ivuxolimab in advanced cancers. Study-level background: Three dose-escalation patients had partial responses: one with hepatocellular carcinoma and two with cutaneous melanoma. Study-level findings and limits: At 0.1 to 3.0 mg/kg, clonal expansion of CD4+ and CD8+ blood T cells had occurred by week 6. Which antigen the expanded peripheral T cells recognized is unknown.

Comments on this clone: Its specificity is not known.

Exclusion of a patient followed from autoimmune disease history or systemic immunosuppression. Sequenced by immunoSEQ multiplex PCR; TCRdb stores in-frame clones only, minus some. Of some 11,000 clones in the sample, around 80% were seen once. Sequenced material: CD4+ or CD8+ T cells sorted from blood, taken in a trial of the OX40 agonist ivuxolimab. This sequence originates from an adult with an advanced solid tumor such as melanoma, head and neck, liver or kidney cancer.

This CDR3 reads CASSSYTGELFF. CDR3 nucleotides: TGTGCCAGCAGTTCTTACACCGGGGAGCTGTTTTTT. The chain couples TRBV27 to TRBJ2-2; D is uncertain. The V and J ends lost 4 bases and 3 bases respectively, with 3 bases between them. Per the germline V gene, CDR1 is MNHEY and CDR2 is SMNVEV (reference sequence). This CDR3 spans 12 amino acids.